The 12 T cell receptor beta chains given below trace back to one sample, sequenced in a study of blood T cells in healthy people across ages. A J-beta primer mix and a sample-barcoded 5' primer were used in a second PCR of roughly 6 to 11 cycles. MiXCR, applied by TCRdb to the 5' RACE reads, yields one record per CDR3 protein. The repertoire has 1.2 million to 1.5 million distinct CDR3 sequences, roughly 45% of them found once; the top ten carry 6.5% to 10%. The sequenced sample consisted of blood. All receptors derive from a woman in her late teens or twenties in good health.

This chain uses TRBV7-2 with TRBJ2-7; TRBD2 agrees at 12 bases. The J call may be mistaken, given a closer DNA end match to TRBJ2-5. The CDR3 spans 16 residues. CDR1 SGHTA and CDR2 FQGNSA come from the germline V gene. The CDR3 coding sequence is TGTGCCAGCAGCTTAAGACTAGCGGGAGCTGGAGAGACCCAGTACTTC. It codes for CASSLRLAGAGETQYF.

CDR3 nucleotide sequence: TGTGCCAGCTCACCACCGGGAGGAACAACTAATGAAAAACTGTTTTTT. Residues: CASSPPGGTTNEKLFF. The V call is TRBV18, the J call TRBJ1-4; D call uncertain. This CDR3 is 16 amino acids long. Trimming pared 0 bases from V and 0 bases from J, leaving 8 bases between. Germline CDR1 reads KGHSH; CDR2 reads LQKENI.

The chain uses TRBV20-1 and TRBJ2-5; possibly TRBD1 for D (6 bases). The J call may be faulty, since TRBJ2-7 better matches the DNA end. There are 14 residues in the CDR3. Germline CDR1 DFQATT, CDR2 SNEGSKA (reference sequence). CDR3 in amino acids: CSARVGQPSVEQYF. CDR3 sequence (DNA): TGCAGTGCTAGAGTTGGACAGCCTTCGGTCGAGCAGTACTTC.

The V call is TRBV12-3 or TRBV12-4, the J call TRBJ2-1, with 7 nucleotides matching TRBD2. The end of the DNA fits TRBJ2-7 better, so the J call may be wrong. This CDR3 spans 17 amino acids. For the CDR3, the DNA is TGTGCCAGCAGCCTCCTAGCGGATTGGAGCTCCTACAATGAGCAGTACTTC. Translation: CASSLLADWSSYNEQYF.

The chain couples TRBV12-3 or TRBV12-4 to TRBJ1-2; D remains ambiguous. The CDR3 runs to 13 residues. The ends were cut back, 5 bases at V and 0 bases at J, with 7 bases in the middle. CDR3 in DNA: TGTGCCAGCAGTGTGGAACCTAACTATGGCTACACCTTC. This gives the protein CASSVEPNYGYTF.

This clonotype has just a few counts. This chain's CDR3 is CASSHRDRINEKLFF. As DNA, the CDR3 is TGTGCCAGCTCGCACCGGGACAGGATTAATGAAAAACTGTTTTTT. The rearrangement joins TRBV18 to TRBJ1-4, with 8 bases aligning to TRBD1. The ends lost 6 bases at V and 4 bases at J; junction bases unmatched: 7. The CDR3 runs 15 residues. The germline gives CDR1 KGHSH, CDR2 LQKENI.

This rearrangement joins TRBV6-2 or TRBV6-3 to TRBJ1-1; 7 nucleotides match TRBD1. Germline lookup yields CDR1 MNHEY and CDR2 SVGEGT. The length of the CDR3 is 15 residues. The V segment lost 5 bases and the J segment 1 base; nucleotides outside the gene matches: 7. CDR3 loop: CASSRGQSKNTEAFF. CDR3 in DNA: TGTGCCAGCAGTCGGGGACAGAGTAAGAACACTGAAGCTTTCTTT.

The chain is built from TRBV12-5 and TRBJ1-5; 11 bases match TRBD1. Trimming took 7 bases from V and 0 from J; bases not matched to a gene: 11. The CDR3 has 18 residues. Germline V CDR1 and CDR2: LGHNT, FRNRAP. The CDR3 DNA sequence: TGTGCTAGTGAGGGCGGACAGGGGGCTAGAATTAGCAATCAGCCCCAGCATTTT. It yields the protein CASEGGQGARISNQPQHF.

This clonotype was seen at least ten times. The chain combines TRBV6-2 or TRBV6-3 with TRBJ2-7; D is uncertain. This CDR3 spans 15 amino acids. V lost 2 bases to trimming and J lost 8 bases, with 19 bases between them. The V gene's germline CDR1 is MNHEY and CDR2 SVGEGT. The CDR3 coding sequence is TGTGCCAGCAGTTACGGTGCGGCTAGGGATGGGAAGCAGTACTTC. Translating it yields CASSYGAARDGKQYF.

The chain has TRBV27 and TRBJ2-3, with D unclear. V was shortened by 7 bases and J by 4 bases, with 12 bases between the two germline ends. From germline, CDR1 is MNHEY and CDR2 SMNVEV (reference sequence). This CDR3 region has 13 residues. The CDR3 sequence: CASKAIGPDTQYF. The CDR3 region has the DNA TGTGCCAGCAAAGCCATTGGCCCAGATACGCAGTATTTT.

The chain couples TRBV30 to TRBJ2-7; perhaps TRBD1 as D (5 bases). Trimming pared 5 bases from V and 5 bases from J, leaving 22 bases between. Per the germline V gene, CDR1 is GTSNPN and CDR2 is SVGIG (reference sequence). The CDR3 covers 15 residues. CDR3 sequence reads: CAWGVSDRGRDEQYF. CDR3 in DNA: TGTGCCTGGGGGGTTTCAGACAGAGGCCGAGACGAGCAGTACTTC.

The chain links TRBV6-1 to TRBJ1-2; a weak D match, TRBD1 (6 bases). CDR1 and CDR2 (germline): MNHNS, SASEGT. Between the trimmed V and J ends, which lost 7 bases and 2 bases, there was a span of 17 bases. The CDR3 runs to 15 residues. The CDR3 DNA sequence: TGTGCCAGCACGATTCGTGGGGGGGCGAACTATGGCTACACCTTC. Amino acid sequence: CASTIRGGANYGYTF.